This TCR beta chain stems from a study of T cells in Graves' hyperthyroidism and ophthalmopathy. TCR beta CDR3 region amplification was performed from RNA transcripts. TCR CDR3 regions were first amplified by RT-PCR with HTBI primers. From the multiplex PCR reads, TCRdb called clonotypes with MiXCR, one entry per CDR3 protein. The sample lists 300,000 to 400,000 distinct CDR3 sequences, approximately 13% occurring once. This clonotype was seen a handful of times. Its target is unknown. Study-wide points: Most thyroid clonotypes with frequency above 0.001 were detected in blood. Before onset, ophthalmopathy was predicted by the model a median around 6 months earlier.

Thyroid ultrasound, orbital computed tomography, clinical symptoms, and serum thyroxine and TRAb underpinned diagnoses. Germline V CDR1 and CDR2: DFQATT, SNEGSKA (reference sequence). The CDR3 is 13 amino acids. Trimming removed 2 bases at V and 2 bases at J, with 10 bases between. This sequence was found in a woman aged 60 to 75 with Graves' hyperthyroidism. The source material was blood. The chain recombines TRBV20-1 with TRBJ2-7; D may be TRBD1 (6 bases). The CDR3 here is CSARIQGTYEQYF. As DNA, the CDR3 is TGCAGTGCTAGAATCCAGGGGACCTACGAGCAGTACTTC.